These 11 T cell receptor beta chains were all obtained from the same sample, sequenced in a study of Graves' ophthalmopathy and Graves' hyperthyroidism. Researchers took RNA transcripts and amplified TCR beta CDR3 regions from them. Investigators did first-round RT-PCR with HTBI primers, then second-round multiplex PCR. TCRdb ran MiXCR on the multiplex PCR reads and lists one entry per CDR3 protein. The data show 220,000 or so distinct CDR3 sequences, 20% to 25% seen once. Sequencing input: peripheral blood. These receptors all stem from a woman aged 45-60 years with Graves' ophthalmopathy.

At least ten counts were recorded for this clonotype. The V and J genes are TRBV11-2 and TRBJ2-5, with TRBD2 matching over 7 bases. CDR3 size: 15 residues. The trim removed 5 bases at V and 1 base at J, leaving 7 bases unmatched. Germline values: CDR1 SGHAT, CDR2 FQNNGV. The CDR3, as DNA: TGTGCCAGCAGCCCAATACTAGCGCGCCAAGAGACCCAGTACTTC. Translated, it gives CASSPILARQETQYF.

This clonotype showed up just a few times. The genes are TRBV12-3 or TRBV12-4 and TRBJ2-5, with TRBD2 matching 11 bases. The trim removed 2 bases at V and 5 bases at J, leaving 7 bases unmatched. CDR3 size: 16 residues. CDR3 bases: TGTGCCAGCAGTTTAATTATAGCGGGAGGGGAGGAGACCCAGTACTTC. Translation: CASSLIIAGGEETQYF.

About this clonotype itself: A much larger clone differs by one base, so this may be a read error. The chain employs TRBV24-1 and TRBJ1-2, with TRBD1 matching over 8 bases. The CDR3 is 14 residues long. Trimming cost V 4 bases and J 3 bases; bases outside gene matches: 3. CDR1 is KGHDR, CDR2 SFDVKD, per germline. In nucleotides, the CDR3 is TGTGCCACCAGTGACCCGGACAGGGACTATGGCTACACCTTC. Amino acid sequence: CATSDPDRDYGYTF.

This clonotype was counted at least ten times. This chain uses TRBV14 with TRBJ2-7; tentatively, D is TRBD1 (6 bases). From germline, CDR1 is SGHDN and CDR2 FVKESK. V was cut by 6 bases and J by 3 bases, with 12 bases left in between. This CDR3 has 13 residues. The CDR3 reads CASRPTGIYEQYF. The CDR3, as DNA: TGTGCCAGCAGGCCTACAGGGATCTACGAGCAGTACTTC.

The DNA of the CDR3 is TGTGCCAGTAGGGGTGTCCCCGGCAATCAGCCCCAGCATTTT. This encodes CASRGVPGNQPQHF. The chain has TRBV19 and TRBJ1-5, with D hard to call. The CDR3 spans 14 residues. The germline V and J ends were trimmed by 6 bases and 2 bases, with 11 bases remaining between them. Germline assignment: CDR1 LNHDA and CDR2 SQIVND (reference sequence).

This clonotype has ten or more counts. This chain links TRBV4-1 with TRBJ1-2; D is undetermined. Trimming took 4 bases from V and 8 from J, leaving 17 bases between them. Germline lookup yields CDR1 MGHRA and CDR2 YSYEKL. The CDR3 is made up of 14 amino acids. The CDR3 nucleotides are TGCGCCAGCAGCCCCAAGGCCCTGGAGGAGGGCTACACCTTC. Translating gives CASSPKALEEGYTF.

Many counts were recorded for this clonotype. The chain couples TRBV20-1 to TRBJ2-5; D possibly corresponds to TRBD2 (6 bases). The germline CDR1 and CDR2 sequences are DFQATT and SNEGSKA (reference sequence). The CDR3 is 15 residues long. V shed 6 bases and J shed 4 bases, with 21 bases lying between them. The CDR3 bases are TGCAGTGCCACTACAAGGGACTCCCTTCGAGAGACCCAGTACTTC. The encoded protein is CSATTRDSLRETQYF.

This clonotype came up many times. The chain recombines TRBV6-2 or TRBV6-3 with TRBJ1-2; no firm D call. In germline, CDR1 is MNHEY, CDR2 SVGEGT. CDR3 length: 16 residues. Trimming pared 6 bases from V and 6 bases from J, leaving 23 bases between. CDR3 DNA: TGTGCCAGCAGGCGCGCCTTGACGGCCGGATCCCATGGCTACACCTTC. Protein sequence: CASRRALTAGSHGYTF.

The CDR3 DNA follows: TGCAGTGCTGGCGACCGCGTTCGGACTTGGCAGCCCCAGCATTTT. This sequence encodes CSAGDRVRTWQPQHF. The chain couples TRBV20-1 to TRBJ1-5; D is ambiguous. Germline CDR1 and CDR2: DFQATT and SNEGSKA (reference sequence). This CDR3 spans 15 amino acids. V was pared by 5 bases and J by 7 bases, with 21 bases between.

The chain couples TRBV12-3 or TRBV12-4 to TRBJ1-1; D is uncertain. The ends were cut back, 6 bases at V and 7 bases at J, with 9 bases in the middle. The CDR3 runs to 11 residues. CDR3 protein: CASSREDEAFF. In DNA form, the CDR3 reads TGTGCCAGCAGCCGGGAGGATGAAGCTTTCTTT.

The chain couples TRBV4-1 to TRBJ1-1; 10 nucleotides match TRBD1. This CDR3 contains 13 residues. The junction had 4 bases not matched to a gene; V was cut back by 1 base and J by 11 bases. Germline CDR1 is MGHRA and CDR2 is YSYEKL. The CDR3 sequence: CASSQGPGQGAFF. The CDR3 DNA follows: TGCGCCAGCAGCCAAGGGCCGGGACAGGGGGCTTTCTTT.